The clone carrying this T cell receptor (beta chain) was counted a few times. The source of the sample is a study of blood T cell repertoires in COVID-19. For the study at large: COVID-19 samples, acute and convalescent, were from the United States, Italy and Spain.

Per the original data handling: Amplified reference gene primers provided the basis for estimating nucleated cell counts. The data were produced by immunoSEQ multiplex PCR, yet TCRdb's version contains in-frame clones alone and is incomplete. V and J calls plus clone size are reproduced from that table; the DNA served to infer D and trimming. The sample lists about 270,000 clones, under 90% occurring once. The CDR3 runs 14 residues. The germline gives CDR1 LNHDA, CDR2 SQIVND (reference sequence). V was pared by 6 bases and J by 10 bases, with 7 bases of the junction left unmatched. Sequences were obtained from peripheral blood. This chain links TRBV19 with TRBJ1-6, with 9 nucleotides matching TRBD1. This sequence was found in a woman aged 55-70 years with active or convalescent COVID-19. In DNA, the CDR3 is TGTGCCAGTAGGCGGACAGGGGAATACTCACCCCTCCACTTT. Translated, it gives CASRRTGEYSPLHF.